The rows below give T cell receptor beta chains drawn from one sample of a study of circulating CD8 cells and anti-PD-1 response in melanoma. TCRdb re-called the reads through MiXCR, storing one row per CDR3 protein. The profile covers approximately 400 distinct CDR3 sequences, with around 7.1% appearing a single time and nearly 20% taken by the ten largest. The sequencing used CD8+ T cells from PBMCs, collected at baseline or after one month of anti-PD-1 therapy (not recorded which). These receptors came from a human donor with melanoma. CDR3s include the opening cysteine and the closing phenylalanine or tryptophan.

CDR3: CASSDAGNTIYF
J: TRBJ1-3
V: TRBV2

CDR3: CAGSSSGLPGEQYF
J: TRBJ2-7
V: TRBV7-2

CDR3: CASSLPGVTDTQYF
J: TRBJ2-3
V: TRBV28

CDR3: CASSLSYGLRQETQYF
J: TRBJ2-5
V: TRBV27

CDR3: CASSKTEITYEQYF
J: TRBJ2-7
V: TRBV6-1

CDR3: CASTPGQLLNEQYF
J: TRBJ2-7
V: TRBV28

CDR3: CASRPGGFPSADTQYF
J: TRBJ2-3
V: TRBV5-4

CDR3: CASSSQTVGTPYEQYF
J: TRBJ2-7
V: TRBV27

CDR3: CASSVEGQGALETQYF
J: TRBJ2-5
V: TRBV9

CDR3: CASSPQYAYNEQFF
J: TRBJ2-1
V: TRBV19

CDR3: CASSESPGQGYEQYF
J: TRBJ2-7
V: TRBV25-1

CDR3: CASSQVADSSYEQYF
J: TRBJ2-7
V: TRBV28

CDR3: CASSSGGFNEQFF
J: TRBJ2-1
V: TRBV19

CDR3: CASSSLTSGGHNEQFF
J: TRBJ2-1
V: TRBV28

CDR3: CASSTGTGSSYEQYF
J: TRBJ2-7
V: TRBV19

CDR3: CASSGLSYEQYF
J: TRBJ2-7
V: TRBV5-1

CDR3: CATSRVSSEGQVTYGQFF
J: TRBJ2-1
V: TRBV15

CDR3: CASSMEGSSYEQYF
J: TRBJ2-7
V: TRBV19

CDR3: CASSIDPGGDNEQFF
J: TRBJ2-1
V: TRBV19

CDR3: CSASVAGVVYNEQFF
J: TRBJ2-1
V: TRBV20-1

CDR3: CASSYGGAGYEQYF
J: TRBJ2-7
V: TRBV6-5

CDR3: CASRGIGASGPYEQYF
J: TRBJ2-7
V: TRBV28

CDR3: CASSLGPYRGEAFF
J: TRBJ1-1
V: TRBV7-2

CDR3: CASRVPGPEARTDTQYF
J: TRBJ2-3
V: TRBV28

CDR3: CASRPRASAEAFF
J: TRBJ1-1
V: TRBV28

CDR3: CSVEGGAGSNTEAFF
J: TRBJ1-1
V: TRBV29-1

CDR3: CASSNDYWPRTDTQYF
J: TRBJ2-3
V: TRBV19

CDR3: CASSFLASGAYNEQFF
J: TRBJ2-1
V: TRBV5-4

CDR3: CSAGERDRAPYEQYF
J: TRBJ2-7
V: TRBV20-1

CDR3: CASSIVGAFSYNEQFF
J: TRBJ2-1
V: TRBV19

CDR3: CATSSDNQETQYF
J: TRBJ2-5
V: TRBV24-1

CDR3: CASSIAGGGDYEQYF
J: TRBJ2-7
V: TRBV27

CDR3: CASSSGGPKFF
J: TRBJ2-1
V: TRBV7-8

CDR3: CASSFGRLAGTYEQYF
J: TRBJ2-7
V: TRBV19

CDR3: CSARERDRAPYEQYF
J: TRBJ2-7
V: TRBV20-1

CDR3: CASSVPPTGVNNNEQFF
J: TRBJ2-1
V: TRBV2

CDR3: CSVVDGSSYNEQFF
J: TRBJ2-1
V: TRBV29-1

CDR3: CASSRFPPGQGGSTGETQYF
J: TRBJ2-5
V: TRBV7-3

CDR3: CASSDTSGVTYEQYF
J: TRBJ2-7
V: TRBV28

CDR3: CASSAGLAGCTDTQYF
J: TRBJ2-3
V: TRBV5-1

CDR3: CASSYRDRDWEQYF
J: TRBJ2-7
V: TRBV6-6

CDR3: CSARGERQDIDSPLHF
J: TRBJ1-6
V: TRBV20-1

CDR3: CASRMTGPVSGANVLTF
J: TRBJ2-6
V: TRBV7-2

CDR3: CASSFDTGPQRSYEQYF
J: TRBJ2-7
V: TRBV28

CDR3: CSAEPGTGGYEQYF
J: TRBJ2-7
V: TRBV20-1

CDR3: CASSLGGQDYEQYF
J: TRBJ2-7
V: TRBV7-2

CDR3: CASSLDRNGLDILTQYF
J: TRBJ2-5
V: TRBV7-2

CDR3: CASSPVGGASTDTQYF
J: TRBJ2-3
V: TRBV5-5

CDR3: CSASFDPLGSSTSGITDTQYF
J: TRBJ2-3
V: TRBV20-1

CDR3: CASSFGDAYEQYF
J: TRBJ2-7
V: TRBV28

CDR3: CASRWAGLAGQDTGYNEQFF
J: TRBJ2-1
V: TRBV19

CDR3: CASSSSGGKPQHF
J: TRBJ1-5
V: TRBV12-3/TRBV12-4

CDR3: CASSLPANTEAFF
J: TRBJ1-1
V: TRBV7-9

CDR3: CASSPSGMFSYEQYF
J: TRBJ2-7
V: TRBV13

CDR3: CASSMRDRGTDTQYF
J: TRBJ2-3
V: TRBV19

CDR3: CSVAPGPIYEQYF
J: TRBJ2-7
V: TRBV29-1

CDR3: CASTDTGTTVGLEQFF
J: TRBJ2-1
V: TRBV19

CDR3: CASSPDRDEWAETQYF
J: TRBJ2-5
V: TRBV6-2/TRBV6-3

CDR3: CASSGQGAEETQYF
J: TRBJ2-5
V: TRBV28

CDR3: CASSLGGVYEQYF
J: TRBJ2-7
V: TRBV7-9